The 3 T cell receptor beta chains below all came from one sample that was sequenced in a study of shared clonotypes between healthy human individuals. Here immunoSEQ multiplex PCR was the method, and the copy in TCRdb shows in-frame clones only, minus some. Of about 1,800,000 clones listed, about 95% are singletons. Naive CD8 cells, CD45RO-negative and positively selected for CCR7, excluded terminally differentiated effector memory CD45RA+ cells. Sequencing input: naive CD8+ T cells sorted from blood. These receptors came from a man between 18 and 29 years old in good health.

The rearrangement links TRBV9 to TRBJ2-2; D is possibly TRBD1 (8 bases). CDR1 is SGDLS and CDR2 is YYNGEE in the germline V gene. This CDR3 contains 15 residues. Trimming took off 3 bases at V and 7 bases at J, with 16 bases between the two ends. In DNA, the CDR3 is TGTGCCAGCAGCGATGGACAGGGAGGGTACGGGGAGCTGTTTTTT. Amino acid sequence: CASSDGQGGYGELFF.

This rearrangement joins TRBV7-9 to TRBJ1-5; D unresolved. CDR3 length: 13 residues. V shed 5 bases and J shed 3 bases, with 8 bases lying between them. Germline V gene lookup returns CDR1 SEHNR and CDR2 FQNEAQ (reference sequence). The CDR3 reads CASSPWDNQPQHF. Here the CDR3 DNA reads TGTGCCAGCAGCCCTTGGGACAATCAGCCCCAGCATTTT.

This clone was detected only a few times. The sample carries other DNA sequences with the same CDR3. The chain has TRBV4-1 and TRBJ1-1; D is uncertain. Trimming took off 2 bases at V and 1 base at J, with 2 bases between the two ends. Germline V lookup: CDR1 MGHRA, CDR2 YSYEKL. CDR3 length: 12 residues. The CDR3 sequence is CASSQRNTEAFF. CDR3 DNA sequence: TGCGCCAGCAGCCAAAGGAACACTGAAGCTTTCTTT.